The sequence of this TCR beta chain was determined in a study of blood T cell repertoires in COVID-19. Study at large: The analysed material was cDNA or gDNA that came from T cells, B-cell-depleted T cells, or PBMCs.

This CDR3 has 11 amino acids. V lost 5 bases and J 9 bases, leaving 8 bases between the germline ends. Per the germline V gene, CDR1 is SGHVS and CDR2 is FNYEAQ. Profiled with immunoSEQ multiplex PCR; TCRdb holds only in-frame clones, not every one. Counted here are roughly 41,000 clones, 88% occurring once; the ten biggest clones make up about 4.8%. The receptor was derived from a human donor in a cohort sampled during active COVID-19. The chain combines TRBV7-6 with TRBJ2-1; perhaps TRBD2 as D (5 bases). The sample taken for sequencing was peripheral blood. CDR3 protein: CASSLGGEQFF. The CDR3 DNA follows: TGTGCCAGCAGCCTTGGAGGTGAGCAGTTCTTC.